These 22 T cell receptor beta chains were sequenced from one sample in a study of blood T cell repertoires in COVID-19. Method: immunoSEQ multiplex PCR; TCRdb's copy keeps in-frame clones and lacks some. The table has a few hundred thousand clones, 89% seen once; the top ten hold about 6%. The source material was peripheral blood. These receptor sequences come from a man between 18 and 29 years old who had recovered from COVID-19.

The chain joins TRBV6-2 or TRBV6-3 to TRBJ1-5; 8 positions match TRBD1. The V segment lost 0 bases and the J segment 0 bases; nucleotides outside the gene matches: 13. CDR1 and CDR2 (germline): MNHEY, SVGEGT. CDR3 length: 20 residues. The CDR3 spells CASSYSPRTGTISSNQPQHF. The DNA of the CDR3 is TGTGCCAGCAGTTACTCCCCGCGGACAGGGACTATCAGTAGCAATCAGCCCCAGCATTTT.

This clone has a handful of counts. The genes are TRBV10-3 and TRBJ2-5, with 7 bases lining up with TRBD2. CDR3 length equals 13 residues. Germline CDR1 and CDR2: ENHRY and SYGVKD. V shed 5 bases, J shed 4 bases, and the junction held 4 bases outside the gene matches. Here the CDR3 reads CAISSSGSETQYF. CDR3 nucleotide sequence: TGTGCCATCAGTTCTAGCGGTTCAGAGACCCAGTACTTC.

The genes are TRBV2 and TRBJ1-2, with TRBD1 matching over 9 bases. V dropped 9 bases and J dropped 5; count of bases not matched to a gene: 7. Germline-derived CDR1 and CDR2 are SNHLY and FYNNEI. The CDR3 has 13 amino acids. The CDR3 DNA reads as TGTGCCAGACAGGGACAGGGTGATTATGGCTACACCTTC. Amino acid sequence: CARQGQGDYGYTF.

On this clone: An end of the junction does not agree with germline; a read error may underlie this. The genes are TRBV6-2 or TRBV6-3 and TRBJ2-7, with 10 bases fitting TRBD2. CDR3 length: 15 amino acids. Germline assignment: CDR1 MNHEY and CDR2 SVGEGT. The CDR3 reads CASSYSLAGPFERYF. In DNA, the CDR3 is TGTGCCAGCAGTTACTCACTAGCGGGACCGTTCGAGCGGTACTTC.

The V gene is TRBV4-1, the J gene TRBJ1-2; the D gene is possibly TRBD1 (6 bases). This CDR3 spans 12 amino acids. Trimming cost V 7 bases and J 7 bases, with 13 bases left between them. In germline, CDR1 is MGHRA, CDR2 YSYEKL. The CDR3 DNA sequence: TGCGCCAGCAACGGGGGGCGGGGTGGCTACACCTTC. This gives the protein CASNGGRGGYTF.

The chain couples TRBV19 to TRBJ2-2; 15 bases agree with TRBD2. Losses at the gene ends were 6 bases for V and 0 bases for J; bases not matched to a gene: 5. Per the germline V gene, CDR1 is LNHDA and CDR2 is SQIVND (reference sequence). The CDR3 consists of 18 residues. CDR3 region: CASRPGLAGGTNTGELFF. Here the CDR3 DNA reads TGTGCCAGTAGGCCGGGACTAGCGGGAGGAACGAACACCGGGGAGCTGTTTTTT.

This chain uses TRBV6-5 with TRBJ2-2; D is perhaps TRBD2 (5 bases). The CDR3 runs to 15 residues. The V end was cut by 6 bases, the J end by 4 bases, with 15 bases between. CDR1 and CDR2 from the germline V gene are MNHEY and SVGAGI. The CDR3 DNA reads as TGTGCCAGCAGCCACCAGCCCCGGGGCACCGGGGAGCTGTTTTTT. It specifies CASSHQPRGTGELFF.

This clone was found once. The gene calls are TRBV6-2 or TRBV6-3 and TRBJ1-1, with TRBD1 matching 7 bases. Germline V gives CDR1 MNHEY, CDR2 SVGEGT. V dropped 4 bases and J dropped 3; count of bases not matched to a gene: 5. The CDR3 sequence is 14 residues long. The CDR3 region is CASSSTGWDTEAFF. CDR3 in DNA: TGTGCCAGCAGTTCGACAGGGTGGGACACTGAAGCTTTCTTT.

The chain uses TRBV6-5 and TRBJ2-1, with D possibly being TRBD1 (6 bases). Looked up from germline, CDR1 is MNHEY and CDR2 is SVGAGI. This CDR3 has 12 amino acids. V lost 11 bases and J 5 bases, leaving 13 bases between the germline ends. The CDR3 loop reads CAAWGRDNEQFF. The CDR3 coding sequence is TGTGCCGCCTGGGGGCGCGACAATGAGCAGTTCTTC.

As regards this clone: This same CDR3 is encoded by further DNA sequences in the sample. The chain employs TRBV19 and TRBJ1-1; D remains ambiguous. The CDR3 is 14 amino acids. Germline CDR1 is LNHDA and CDR2 is SQIVND (reference sequence). V gave up 3 bases and J gave up 0 bases, with 8 bases separating them. In nucleotides, the CDR3 is TGTGCCAGTAGTATCGGGGAAATGAACACTGAAGCTTTCTTT. Translated, it gives CASSIGEMNTEAFF.

The count of this clone is one. CDR3 sequence: CASSPRRDRGGEKLFF. The CDR3 DNA reads TGTGCCAGCAGTCCTCGCCGGGACAGGGGAGGAGAAAAACTGTTTTTT. The V and J genes are TRBV27 and TRBJ1-4; 10 positions agree with TRBD1. CDR3 size: 16 residues. CDR1 and CDR2 from the germline V gene are MNHEY and SMNVEV (reference sequence). J lost 8 bases, V lost 5 bases, and 11 bases had no gene match.

The chain links TRBV6-2 or TRBV6-3 to TRBJ1-1, with D uncertain. This CDR3 has 16 residues. The V end lost 5 bases, the J end lost 0 bases, and 16 bases lay between the germline ends. From germline, CDR1 is MNHEY and CDR2 SVGEGT. The CDR3 sequence is CASSGEYTKMNTEAFF. CDR3 bases: TGTGCCAGCAGTGGGGAGTACACCAAAATGAACACTGAAGCTTTCTTT.

The chain combines TRBV18 with TRBJ1-1; D gene uncertain. The CDR3 totals 14 residues. The V and J ends lost 3 bases and 0 bases respectively, with 8 bases between them. CDR1 and CDR2 from the germline V gene are KGHSH and LQKENI. The DNA for the CDR3 is TGTGCCAGCTCACCTACAACAATGAACACTGAAGCTTTCTTT. Protein product: CASSPTTMNTEAFF.

This chain uses TRBV5-4 with TRBJ2-7; D is possibly TRBD2 (7 bases). The V gene lost 2 bases and the J gene lost 1 base, with 13 bases spanning the gap. CDR1 is SGHNT, CDR2 YYREEE, per germline (reference sequence). The CDR3 covers 15 residues. CDR3 in DNA: TGTGCCAGCAGCTTTCGCGGGGGCCCTTCCTACGAGCAGTACTTC. Translated, it gives CASSFRGGPSYEQYF.

V usage is TRBV7-6 and J usage is TRBJ2-1; D is perhaps TRBD2 (6 bases). Trimming cost V 1 base and J 5 bases, with 15 bases left between them. CDR1 SGHVS and CDR2 FNYEAQ come from the germline V gene. The CDR3 has 16 residues. The CDR3 protein is CASSLGRGPGDNEQFF. The CDR3 bases are TGTGCCAGCAGCTTAGGCCGGGGCCCGGGGGACAATGAGCAGTTCTTC.

This chain joins TRBV6-1 and TRBJ1-2, with D perhaps TRBD1 (5 bases). CDR1 is MNHNS, CDR2 SASEGT, per germline. The CDR3 is made up of 15 amino acids. The V end was cut by 3 bases, the J end by 4 bases, with 15 bases between. DNA for the CDR3: TGTGCCAGCAGTGAGTTCGGGGGGGGTCTCTATGGCTACACCTTC. Protein sequence: CASSEFGGGLYGYTF.

The V and J genes are TRBV9 and TRBJ2-1; TRBD2 agrees at 7 bases. The J segment lost 0 bases and the V segment lost 4 bases, leaving 13 bases of the junction unmatched. This CDR3 is 18 amino acids long. Germline V gene sequence: CDR1 SGDLS, CDR2 YYNGEE. DNA of the CDR3: TGTGCCAGCAGCCTCACTCCTGAGCGGGAAGACTCCTACAATGAGCAGTTCTTC. Its protein product is CASSLTPEREDSYNEQFF. The full variable domain, rest sourced from reference TRBV9 and TRBJ2-1, is DSGVTQTPKHLITATGQRVTLRCSPRSGDLSVYWYQQSLDQGLQFLIQYYNGEERAKGNILERFSAQQFPDLHSELNLSSLELGDSALYFCASSLTPEREDSYNEQFFGPGTRLTVL.

The genes are TRBV7-8 and TRBJ2-1; tentative D call: TRBD2 (5 bases). Between the trimmed V and J ends, which lost 0 bases and 4 bases, there was a span of 13 bases. Germline V gene lookup returns CDR1 SGHVS and CDR2 FQNEAQ. This CDR3 comprises 16 residues. The CDR3 region has the DNA TGTGCCAGCAGCTTAGCGGCTAGCCCCCTATACAATGAGCAGTTCTTC. Amino acid sequence: CASSLAASPLYNEQFF.

The chain joins TRBV7-2 to TRBJ2-4; no firm D call. From germline, CDR1 is SGHTA and CDR2 FQGNSA. The CDR3 has 17 residues. Trimming removed 3 bases from V and 2 bases from J, with 17 bases in between. This CDR3 reads CASSLTAPETSKNIQYF. In nucleotides, the CDR3 is TGTGCCAGCAGCTTGACTGCCCCAGAAACCTCCAAAAACATTCAGTACTTC.

The V gene is TRBV9, the J gene TRBJ2-7, with D tentatively TRBD1 (5 bases). Germline CDR1 SGDLS, CDR2 YYNGEE. This CDR3 is 13 amino acids long. Trimming removed 2 bases at V and 4 bases at J, with 10 bases between. The CDR3 loop reads CASSVTPGYEQYF. The CDR3 DNA is TGTGCCAGCAGCGTCACTCCAGGGTACGAGCAGTACTTC.

This chain connects TRBV27 to TRBJ2-5; D is perhaps TRBD1 (5 bases). The V end was cut by 1 base, the J end by 5 bases, with 17 bases between. CDR1 MNHEY and CDR2 SMNVEV come from the germline V gene (reference sequence). CDR3 length equals 16 residues. CDR3 sequence reads: CASSLFGHQAVETQYF. The CDR3 coding sequence is TGTGCCAGCAGTTTATTTGGACATCAGGCCGTGGAGACCCAGTACTTC.

This chain uses TRBV6-5 with TRBJ1-2; TRBD1 aligns across 7 bases. J lost 2 bases, V lost 6 bases, and 6 bases had no gene match. Germline V gives CDR1 MNHEY, CDR2 SVGAGI. The CDR3 spans 14 residues. In DNA, the CDR3 is TGTGCCAGCAGCTCCCTGGGACAGAACTATGGCTACACCTTC. This gives the protein CASSSLGQNYGYTF.